This T cell receptor beta chain was sequenced during a study of radiotherapy plus CTLA-4 blockade in lung cancer. The table came from immunoSEQ multiplex PCR; TCRdb's copy has only in-frame clones and leaves some out. The sample yields fewer than 65,000 clones, around four fifths seen once. Those patients who had chemo-refractory metastatic non-small-cell lung cancer were given focal radiation along with CTLA-4 blockade through ipilimumab. General study findings and limits: With interferon-beta, early dynamics of blood T cell clones were reported to best predict response. Radiotherapy with ipilimumab was followed by blood expansion of tumor-derived clones.

This clone was seen more than once but under ten times. Its specificity is unknown. Germline CDR1 is MDHEN and CDR2 is SYDVKM. After removal of 3 bases from V and 2 bases from J, the junction contained 13 bases not matched to a gene. The CDR3 spans 17 residues. The chain combines TRBV28 with TRBJ2-7; 7 nucleotides match TRBD1. This clonotype was obtained from a human donor with non-small cell lung cancer whose response to radiotherapy plus ipilimumab could not be evaluated. Sequencing was performed on peripheral blood, taken from a patient treated with radiotherapy plus ipilimumab. CDR3 loop: CASSFATTGMRAYEQYF. CDR3 bases: TGTGCCAGCAGTTTCGCCACGACAGGGATGCGGGCCTACGAGCAGTACTTC.